Presented here are 10 T cell receptor beta chains from one specimen sequenced in a study of cytomegalovirus exposure and HLA in healthy donors. Vbeta (60) and Jbeta (13) primers were used in the PCR. The method was immunoSEQ multiplex PCR; TCRdb's version includes in-frame clones alone and lacks a portion of them. The top ten clones hold 0.71% of a sample with 200,000 to 250,000 clones, roughly 83% of them seen once. Sequenced input: PBMCs. The receptors were sampled from a boy younger than 10 in good health and CMV-seronegative.

V is TRBV7-2 and J is TRBJ1-4; the D gene is possibly TRBD1 (6 bases). The CDR3 contains 17 residues. Per germline, CDR1 SGHTA and CDR2 FQGNSA. V was clipped by 1 base and J by 0 bases, with 12 bases between them. CDR3 loop: CASSLEWGLTTNEKLFF. The CDR3 DNA reads TGTGCCAGCAGCTTAGAATGGGGGCTCACAACTAATGAAAAACTGTTTTTT.

V gene TRBV6-1 combines with J gene TRBJ2-7; 9 positions match TRBD2. Germline V CDR1 and CDR2: MNHNS, SASEGT. With 6 bases clipped from V and 4 bases from J, the junction kept 7 bases outside the gene matches. CDR3 length equals 14 residues. CDR3 amino acids: CASRLAGEGYEQYF. The DNA for the CDR3 is TGTGCCAGCAGGTTAGCGGGAGAGGGGTACGAGCAGTACTTC.

V usage is TRBV30 and J usage is TRBJ2-7, with D maybe TRBD1 (6 bases). The CDR3 covers 14 residues. V lost 3 bases and J 3 bases, leaving 15 bases between the germline ends. From germline, CDR1 is GTSNPN and CDR2 SVGIG (reference sequence). CDR3: CAWRETGTSYEQYF. CDR3 in DNA: TGTGCCTGGAGAGAGACCGGGACAAGCTACGAGCAGTACTTC.

Here the CDR3 reads CASRRTGHWEQYF. The DNA for the CDR3 is TGTGCCAGCCGTCGGACAGGGCATTGGGAGCAGTACTTC. V is TRBV11-2 and J is TRBJ2-7, with 8 nucleotides matching TRBD1. The CDR3 sequence is 13 residues long. The germline gives CDR1 SGHAT, CDR2 FQNNGV. Unmatched junction bases numbered 10, after V lost 8 bases and J lost 7 bases.

This clone has a single count. The chain joins TRBV7-8 to TRBJ2-7; 12 positions agree with TRBD2. This CDR3 region has 18 residues. Germline trimming cut 5 bases from V and 7 bases from J; bases unmatched to any gene: 18. Germline V CDR1 and CDR2: SGHVS, FQNEAQ. CDR3 DNA sequence: TGTGCCAGCAGCAACCGGGACGGTGGACTAGCGGGGAGGGTTGAGCAGTACTTC. This sequence encodes CASSNRDGGLAGRVEQYF.

This chain uses TRBV5-1 with TRBJ1-3; the D is unclear. With 0 bases removed from V and 4 bases from J, the gap between germline ends came to 8 bases. Germline loops: CDR1 SGHRS, CDR2 YFSETQ. CDR3 size: 14 residues. For the CDR3, the DNA is TGCGCCAGCAGCTTGGGGGCATCCGGAAACACCATATATTTT. Its protein product is CASSLGASGNTIYF.

The CDR3 region is CASRWGGLDYGYTF. The CDR3 coding sequence is TGTGCCAGCAGATGGGGGGGGCTCGACTATGGCTACACCTTC. The chain couples TRBV27 to TRBJ1-2, with D possibly matching TRBD1 (6 bases). Germline lookup yields CDR1 MNHEY and CDR2 SMNVEV (reference sequence). This CDR3 has 14 amino acids. V lost 6 bases and J 3 bases, leaving 14 bases between the germline ends.

The chain has TRBV7-2 and TRBJ2-5; weak D call: TRBD1 (5 bases). The J call may be incorrect, as the DNA end agrees better with TRBJ2-7. The CDR3 is 14 residues long. Germline V lookup: CDR1 SGHTA, CDR2 FQGNSA. The DNA of the CDR3 is TGTGCCAGCAGCTTAGAAACAGGTTCCTACGAGCAGTACTTC. Its protein is CASSLETGSYEQYF.

V and J are TRBV6-5 and TRBJ1-2; 8 nucleotides match TRBD1. Germline CDR1 is MNHEY and CDR2 is SVGAGI. The CDR3 is 15 amino acids. With 3 bases clipped from V and 3 bases from J, the junction kept 6 bases outside the gene matches. The CDR3 sequence is CASSYRRGRDYGYTF. The CDR3, as DNA: TGTGCCAGCAGTTATCGCAGGGGGCGCGACTATGGCTACACCTTC.

The table lists this clone with a few counts. This chain uses TRBV5-6 with TRBJ2-5; D remains ambiguous. The germline V and J ends were trimmed by 2 bases and 5 bases, with 7 bases remaining between them. Germline-derived CDR1 and CDR2 are SGHDT and YYEEEE. The CDR3 is made up of 12 amino acids. The CDR3 protein is CASSFIGETQYF. CDR3 coding DNA: TGTGCCAGCAGCTTTATCGGTGAGACCCAGTACTTC. Full variable domain (rest looked up from reference TRBV5-6 and TRBJ2-5): DAGVTQSPTHLIKTRGQQVTLRCSPKSGHDTVSWYQQALGQGPQFIFQYYEEEERQRGNFPDRFSGHQFPNYSSELNVNALLLGDSALYLCASSFIGETQYFGPGTRLLVL.